Listed below are T cell receptor beta chains from one sample, sequenced in a study of neurological immune-mediated disorders. From the 5' RACE reads, TCRdb called clonotypes with MiXCR, one entry per CDR3 protein. Of 50,000 to 70,000 distinct CDR3 sequences in the sample, about 2.5% are singletons; the top ten hold around 2.8%. Sequenced material: PBMCs. Receptors originate from a man aged 50 to 60 with multiple sclerosis. CDR3s leave out the opening cysteine and the closing phenylalanine or tryptophan. Each record gives: V gene, J gene, CDR3 protein.

V: TRBV20-1
J: TRBJ1-1
CDR3: TAGDRGNTEAF

V: TRBV10-2
J: TRBJ2-7
CDR3: ASSNRSYEQY

V: TRBV5-5
J: TRBJ2-7
CDR3: ASSLRFRDRVLSYEQY

V: TRBV5-1
J: TRBJ1-3
CDR3: ASSLDTPSGGNTIY

V: TRBV5-1
J: TRBJ2-5
CDR3: ASSLGRQVQETQY

V: TRBV7-8
J: TRBJ1-3
CDR3: ASTPRPAGNSGNTIY

V: TRBV7-3
J: TRBJ2-5
CDR3: ASSLFPQETQY

V: TRBV7-9
J: TRBJ1-1
CDR3: ASSFPAGGSTEAF

V: TRBV7-2
J: TRBJ2-5
CDR3: ASSPPGLAGGRARTQY

V: TRBV7-8
J: TRBJ2-1
CDR3: ASSLYRNEQF

V: TRBV7-2
J: TRBJ2-3
CDR3: ASSLASSGGTDTQY

V: TRBV4-3
J: TRBJ1-4
CDR3: ASSLEAGNGEKLF

V: TRBV10-2
J: TRBJ2-2
CDR3: ASRRGRLVTGELF

V: TRBV27
J: TRBJ2-2
CDR3: ASSTPGLARTGELF

V: TRBV20-1
J: TRBJ2-1
CDR3: SARDASVIINEQF

V: TRBV12-3/TRBV12-4
J: TRBJ1-5
CDR3: ASSPIPQPQH

V: TRBV27
J: TRBJ2-3
CDR3: ATLNLGGDTQY

V: TRBV5-1
J: TRBJ2-5
CDR3: ASSLWRGDYQETQY

V: TRBV29-1
J: TRBJ2-3
CDR3: SVGGGAGETDTQY

V: TRBV7-3
J: TRBJ2-1
CDR3: ASSPTGGAGNEQF

V: TRBV9
J: TRBJ2-3
CDR3: ASSVAGGADTQY

V: TRBV20-1
J: TRBJ2-1
CDR3: SARRGVLSYNEQF

V: TRBV5-1
J: TRBJ2-1
CDR3: ASRLGATNEQF

V: TRBV7-9
J: TRBJ2-7
CDR3: ASSLPPLHEQY

V: TRBV20-1
J: TRBJ2-5
CDR3: SANMETQY

V: TRBV30
J: TRBJ1-6
CDR3: AWMGRDRSPSLH

V: TRBV20-1
J: TRBJ2-1
CDR3: SATIGRVDEQF

V: TRBV6-1
J: TRBJ2-1
CDR3: ATLVRGLSYNEQF

V: TRBV4-3
J: TRBJ2-5
CDR3: ASSQDQLVVETQY

V: TRBV5-1
J: TRBJ2-5
CDR3: ASSSKETQY

V: TRBV7-9
J: TRBJ2-7
CDR3: ASSRPGQGIDEQY

V: TRBV7-2
J: TRBJ1-5
CDR3: ASSLVSGGMPQH

V: TRBV29-1
J: TRBJ1-5
CDR3: SVDLAHPGGRNQPQH

V: TRBV4-1
J: TRBJ2-1
CDR3: ASSRLRGEAGSYNEQF

V: TRBV29-1
J: TRBJ2-7
CDR3: SVQGVSYEQY

V: TRBV7-3
J: TRBJ2-1
CDR3: ASSPTRSDNEQF

V: TRBV7-3
J: TRBJ2-1
CDR3: ASSPLAGVGEQF

V: TRBV7-2
J: TRBJ2-5
CDR3: ASSLATQETQY

V: TRBV29-1
J: TRBJ2-7
CDR3: SVVVQYEQY

V: TRBV9
J: TRBJ2-6
CDR3: ASGKSLSQSSSGANVLT

V: TRBV12-3/TRBV12-4
J: TRBJ2-1
CDR3: ASSYRGVF

V: TRBV20-1
J: TRBJ1-2
CDR3: SAPTDAYGYT

V: TRBV5-1
J: TRBJ2-1
CDR3: ASSLAGGPSEQF

V: TRBV6-5
J: TRBJ1-2
CDR3: ASSYRAGGVTDYGYT

V: TRBV6-5
J: TRBJ2-7
CDR3: ASRTGPEQY

V: TRBV4-1
J: TRBJ1-2
CDR3: ASSQELGTYGYT

V: TRBV7-2
J: TRBJ2-2
CDR3: ASSLVREAGELF

V: TRBV7-3
J: TRBJ2-5
CDR3: ASSPRGLAGALYQETQY

V: TRBV25-1
J: TRBJ1-1
CDR3: ASSDWTGVNTEAF

V: TRBV29-1
J: TRBJ1-1
CDR3: SVIPGRTEAF

V: TRBV5-5
J: TRBJ2-6
CDR3: ASSFVGIASGANVLT

V: TRBV7-2
J: TRBJ2-3
CDR3: ASSLGSGRTGADTQY

V: TRBV6-2/TRBV6-3
J: TRBJ2-2
CDR3: ASSYRQNTGELF

V: TRBV5-1
J: TRBJ2-2
CDR3: ASSSDRSLNTGELF

V: TRBV7-8
J: TRBJ2-2
CDR3: ASSIREVTGELF

V: TRBV4-1
J: TRBJ1-1
CDR3: ASSQDGVRTEAF

V: TRBV5-1
J: TRBJ1-6
CDR3: ASSLTGRDSPLH

V: TRBV5-1
J: TRBJ2-5
CDR3: ASSRQETQY

V: TRBV7-6
J: TRBJ1-5
CDR3: ASSLDWGRNQPQH